This T cell receptor beta chain appears in the sequencing data of a study of cytomegalovirus exposure and HLA in healthy donors (dated by TCRdb to 2016 to 2017). As for the study more broadly: In an earlier analysis of 587 of the donors, roughly 300 Gb of sequence data and some 100 million unique TCR beta sequences from 180 million or so T cells were reported. To decide whether each TCR beta V gene segment behaved as functional or pseudogenic, an earlier analysis of fewer than 750 of the donors relied on high-throughput TCR beta sequencing. Approximately 300 gigabases of sequencing data and around 85 million unique TCR sequences made up an early release that covered about 640 HLA-typed donors. A later analysis re-examined previously published TCR beta repertoires from just over 650 donors and added high-resolution HLA genotyping to investigate patterns of TCR occurrence. Among 300 to 500 genotyped donors of the cohort, an average of approximately 240,000 unique TCR beta nucleotide sequences was sequenced per donor, of which about 19% were non-productive. Among the approximately 400 genotyped donors, approximately 81% belonged to the genetic ancestry cluster associated with self-reported Caucasian donors. A separate validation cohort of 90 to 150 different subjects was used in addition to the 666-subject first cohort. Donor age, sex, ethnicity and CMV serostatus were collected together with the repertoire data. To predict cytomegalovirus infection status, the study brought together high-throughput TCR immunosequencing, statistical association of individual TCRs with disease status, and machine learning. Both class I and class II loci were covered by HLA typing, at four-digit resolution. The study aimed to test whether signatures of past pathogen exposure could be identified by cataloging public T cell receptors. The number of donors typed differed by locus, with roughly 620-630 for A, B, C, DRB1 and DQB1, 522 for DQA1, 600 to 610 for DPA1, and 450 to 480 for DPB1. The study used immunosequencing to profile the T cell repertoires of 670 or so subjects and linked those repertoires to cytomegalovirus serostatus. Every discovery cohort repertoire had been produced on one sequencing platform. In the later analysis, no new phenotypic data were used to find candidate immune exposures; instead, reliance was placed on TCR beta sequences and their occurrence across donors. A later genetic analysis used genome-wide SNP genotypes for about 65% of the 666 donors, treating that subset as a discovery cohort. Because of strong linkage in the cohort, roughly five DR-DQ haplotypes were treated as single units for association and clustering. On the study overall, not on this receptor specifically: A later analysis found that TCR association rates varied across HLA loci, with DRB1 alleles showing the most associated TCRs and HLA-C alleles the fewest. In this cohort, only TCR beta chains were sequenced, and detectable features were limited by the absence of alpha or paired-chain data. About 17 rarely observed V segments, including chromosome 9 orphons, were excluded from the earlier analysis of about 500 of the donors because counts were too low. In a later analysis, HLA-associated TCR beta chains showed more clonal expansion and lower generation probabilities than non-associated chains that were equally common. In both the original and validation cohorts, the classifier was reported to diagnose cytomegalovirus status with high specificity and sensitivity. In vitro tests confirmed that three of the cytomegalovirus-associated TCR beta chains recognize cytomegalovirus antigens. Because the 87-base-pair reads could not distinguish some IMGT-functional V segments, including TRBV6-2 and TRBV6-3, those segments were excluded. Because HLA typing was unavailable for some donors at each locus, only the typed subset was used in association tests. Correlated functional status among segregating V segments might reflect linkage disequilibrium, but an unknown experimental factor could not be ruled out. A later analysis found that most CMV-associated TCR beta chains appeared HLA-restricted, with HLA associations seemingly driven largely by CMV exposure. According to a later analysis, parvovirus B19, influenza, CMV and Epstein-Barr virus appeared linked to several top co-occurrence clusters. The authors suggested that the approach could potentially be extended to other disease states and immunological phenotypes. According to a later genetic analysis, donors in an Asian-associated ancestry cluster had fewer N-insertions in productive TCRs than the approximately 610-donor mean. Assigning TCR associations to individual alleles was difficult when HLA alleles, especially DR and DQ, strongly co-occurred. The study gave a list of some 150 TCR beta chains associated with cytomegalovirus. A further reported finding was that TCR beta sequences accurately predicted the HLA-A and HLA-B alleles for most subjects in the first cohort. Roughly uniform sequencing depth across donors was assumed in presence/absence analyses, although this assumption may not hold. Most TCR sequences were observed very rarely across donors, whereas some public TCRs were present in many individuals. A cluster of highly shared sequence variants was judged likely to represent a technical artifact of the sequencing pipeline. Immune exposure information for the cohort was limited to CMV serostatus. In a later genetic analysis, a missense DCLRE1C variant was associated with V-gene and J-gene trimming of TCR beta chains, and the association was replicated in an independent cohort. A later analysis associated 16,951 TCR beta sequences with specific HLA alleles at a false discovery rate of 0.05. An earlier analysis of approximately 570 of the donors showed that most TCR beta V segments appeared in productive rearrangements either about 87% or about 30% of the time, which broadly matched IMGT annotations.

Receptor libraries were prepared by the immunoSEQ multiplex PCR assay. For the multiplex PCR, a mixture combining 60 forward primers for TCR Vbeta segments and 13 reverse primers for TCR Jbeta segments was used. Amplification of the CDR3 region of rearranged TCR beta genes was performed with a multiplex PCR assay on genomic DNA. Amplified TCR beta libraries were sequenced as 87-base-pair reads on the Illumina HiSeq System. On the study's bioinformatics: In a later analysis, approximately 74 million unique TCR beta chains were counted across the approximately 640 repertoires, and approximately 11 million of these chains were shared by at least two donors. A nearest-neighbor algorithm error-corrected the raw reads and collapsed the reads into unique sequences, merging closely related sequences to remove PCR and sequencing errors. CDR3 sequences were aligned to IMGT reference sequences to assign V, D and J gene segments. For a sequence to be retained, at least a six-nucleotide match to both a V gene segment and a J gene segment was required. A rearrangement counted as productive if the CDR3 had no stop codons and remained in frame with V and J, and every other rearrangement counted as non-productive. Following IMGT convention, CDR3 was defined as the stretch from the second conserved V-encoded cysteine up to the conserved J-encoded phenylalanine. In an earlier analysis of around 600 of the donors, sequences lacking an unambiguous match to a single V gene segment were excluded. An earlier analysis of about 590 of the donors classified V segments as functional when productive rearrangements were above 56.7% and as segregating when the standard deviation between donors was above 5%. A statistical classification framework was built for diagnosing cytomegalovirus status from the catalog of TCR beta chain sequences. In a later analysis, V and J genes were assigned by comparing TCR nucleotide sequences against IMGT/GENE-DB human TR gene sequences. The TCRdist pipeline was used in a later analysis to assign CDR3 sequences and most-parsimonious VDJ recombination scenarios. In a later analysis, each TCR beta chain was defined by its CDR3 amino acid sequence together with its V-gene family, and reads without a unique V-gene family were excluded. In a later analysis, 500 to 700 highly shared, low-generation-probability nucleotide sequences were removed to address suspected cross-contamination and a sequencing artifact. In a later analysis, a clonal expansion index for each public chain was calculated from normalized within-repertoire ranks of inferred template counts. In a later analysis, generation probabilities were computed using a VDJ recombination model fitted to out-of-frame rearrangements, and the results were checked against IGoR. Hypergeometric tests were used in a later analysis to score TCR-TCR, TCR-HLA and TCR-CMV co-occurrence, with a repertoire-size bias correction applied to the TCR pairs. In a later analysis, false discovery rates were estimated by permuting HLA or CMV assignments 20 times. A later analysis grouped co-occurring TCRs with DBSCAN, adding TCRdist sequence similarity when clustering within HLA-allele-positive subsets. Co-occurrence clustering excluded repertoires with fewer than 30,000 or more than 120,000 public chains, plus five with anomalous nucleotide sharing. TCRdb obtained this table from immuneACCESS and retained in-frame rearrangements with V and J assigned. These tables miss some clones; where compared with another copy, unresolved V genes account for less than half of the shortfall, and the remainder is unexplained. V and J calls and clone size are as listed in that table; D and trimming were resolved from the DNA. For this sample, the table gives 150,000 or so clones. The ten largest account for approximately 1.6% of the sample.

The cohort consisted of 650 to 700 healthy bone marrow donors. At the time of sampling, every cohort member was nominally healthy, though immune exposures that went unrecorded were likely present. The donor was CMV seropositive and was included in the group of some 290 seropositive cohort members. A peripheral blood sample was provided by each donor, and peripheral blood mononuclear cells were used for TCR beta sequencing. The Qiagen DNeasy Blood Extraction Kit was used to extract genomic DNA from the blood cell samples. The CDR3 sequence holds 15 residues, the cysteine and phenylalanine included. CDR3 DNA only is kept here, 45 bases in frame from base 1. CDR1 and CDR2 (SNHLY, FYNNEI) derive from the germline V gene. V ends up 6 bases short and J 4 bases short, with an unmatched junction base count of 4. On this clone itself: The specificity of this receptor is unknown.

The chain uses TRBV2 and TRBJ2-2, and TRBD2 matches 11 of the central bases. This TCR derives from a middle-aged woman in good health and CMV-seropositive. The sample was PBMCs. The CDR3 is CASRQLAGVTGELFF. Here is the DNA: TGTGCCAGCAGACAACTAGCGGGAGTCACCGGGGAGCTGTTTTTT.